This passage covers 30 T cell receptor beta chains from one sample sequenced in a study of shared clonotypes between healthy human individuals. Clones were sequenced by immunoSEQ multiplex PCR, and TCRdb holds only the in-frame ones, with some missing. This sample has around 510,000 clones, with just over 75% found just once. The sequenced sample was PBMCs. Receptors originate from a middle-aged woman in good health. Some clones in this sample may be carry-over from other donors' samples.

This chain connects TRBV27 to TRBJ2-5; D is tentatively TRBD1 or TRBD2 (5 bases each). V was trimmed by 6 bases and J by 4 bases, leaving 18 bases between them. Germline CDR1 and CDR2: MNHEY and SMNVEV (reference sequence). This CDR3 region has 15 residues. The CDR3 loop is CASSAWRGVRETQYF. Written as DNA, the CDR3 is TGTGCCAGCAGCGCCTGGAGAGGGGTTCGAGAGACCCAGTACTTC.

This clone was counted only a few times. This CDR3 is CASSWGTGANTGELFF. The CDR3 region has the DNA TGTGCCAGCAGCTGGGGGACAGGGGCGAACACCGGGGAGCTGTTTTTT. This chain connects TRBV5-4 to TRBJ2-2, with 10 bases aligning to TRBD1. The length of the CDR3 is 16 residues. The J segment lost 0 bases and the V segment lost 3 bases, leaving 2 bases of the junction unmatched. In germline, CDR1 is SGHNT, CDR2 YYREEE (reference sequence).

This clone showed up many times. This chain links TRBV28 with TRBJ1-5, with TRBD1 matching over 7 bases. The CDR3 has 14 amino acids. Per germline, CDR1 MDHEN and CDR2 SYDVKM. V lost 3 bases and J lost 4; bases outside the gene matches: 3. The CDR3 spells CASSLGTENQPQHF. In DNA form, the CDR3 reads TGTGCCAGCAGTTTGGGGACAGAAAATCAGCCCCAGCATTTT.

The genes are TRBV25-1 and TRBJ2-7, with D unresolved. CDR1 MGHDK and CDR2 SYGVNS come from the germline V gene. Trimming removed 3 bases at V and 7 bases at J, with 10 bases between. The CDR3 totals 12 residues. Written as DNA, the CDR3 is TGTGCCAGCAGTGACCCCACAAGAGAGCAGTACTTC. Protein sequence: CASSDPTREQYF.

A note on this clone: This sample includes further DNA sequences coding for the same CDR3. The gene calls are TRBV30 and TRBJ1-1; D ambiguous. CDR3 length equals 13 residues. In germline, CDR1 is GTSNPN, CDR2 SVGIG (reference sequence). Trimming removed 3 bases at V and 3 bases at J, with 11 bases between. CDR3 sequence: CAWSSYKDTEAFF. Here the CDR3 DNA reads TGTGCCTGGAGCTCCTATAAGGACACTGAAGCTTTCTTT. Supplemented by reference TRBV30 and TRBJ1-1, the full variable domain reads SQTIHQWPATLVQPVGSPLSLECTVEGTSNPNLYWYRQAAGRGLQLLFYSVGIGQISSEVPQNLSASRPQDRQFILSSKKLLLSDSGFYLCAWSSYKDTEAFFGQGTRLTVV.

The CDR3 DNA is TGCGCCAGCAGCTTGGGTGGGGAAATCAATCAGCCCCAGCATTTT. Translating it yields CASSLGGEINQPQHF. J is TRBJ1-5 and V is TRBV5-1, with D uncertain. V gave up 0 bases and J gave up 3 bases, with 10 bases separating them. The length of the CDR3 is 15 residues. The germline gives CDR1 SGHRS, CDR2 YFSETQ.

A remark on this clone: The junction and the germline gene differ at one end; a read error may be behind it. The CDR3 spells CASSQYPGGSGSIDTQYF. The DNA of the CDR3 is TGCGCCAGCAGCCAGTACCCCGGGGGTAGCGGGAGCATAGATACGCAGTATTTT. The chain joins TRBV5-1 to TRBJ2-3, with TRBD2 matching over 9 bases. The CDR3 length is 18 residues. Germline CDR1 reads SGHRS; CDR2 reads YFSETQ.

J is TRBJ2-5 and V is TRBV6-5; 9 positions match TRBD2. The CDR3 has 13 residues. In germline, CDR1 is MNHEY, CDR2 SVGAGI. V lost 6 bases, J lost 4 bases, and 3 bases stayed unmatched. The CDR3 DNA reads as TGTGCCAGCAGAGAAGCGGGAGGAGAGACCCAGTACTTC. It specifies CASREAGGETQYF.

There are a few counts of this clone. The chain has TRBV5-1 and TRBJ2-5; tentative D call: TRBD1 (6 bases). This CDR3 has 16 residues. V lost 3 bases to trimming and J lost 4 bases, with 19 bases between them. The V gene's germline CDR1 is SGHRS and CDR2 YFSETQ. The CDR3 is CASSSVLPGQGETQYF. The CDR3 DNA sequence: TGCGCCAGCAGCTCAGTATTGCCGGGACAAGGAGAGACCCAGTACTTC.

This clone was seen repeatedly, ten times or more. The J gene is TRBJ2-2, the V gene TRBV13, with 7 bases that match TRBD2. CDR1 PRHDT and CDR2 FYEKMQ come from the germline V gene (reference sequence). CDR3 length: 17 residues. V dropped 2 bases and J dropped 0; count of bases not matched to a gene: 6. The CDR3 is CASSLSLADPNTGELFF. The DNA of the CDR3 is TGTGCCAGCAGCTTAAGTCTAGCGGACCCGAACACCGGGGAGCTGTTTTTT.

Comment on this clone: The missing conserved phenylalanine or tryptophan at the end of this CDR3 makes a read error likely. No DNA is shown, since the ends of the CDR3 on it are uncertain; the CDR3 is the one TCRdb lists. The chain carries TRBV28 and TRBJ2-3; the D call of TRBD1 is as the table states it, not checked on the DNA. The V gene's germline CDR1 is MDHEN and CDR2 SYDVKM. The CDR3 comprises 13 residues, both ends counted. The CDR3: CASSSRIDRGILV.

This clone was detected a few times. The chain couples TRBV30 to TRBJ2-7, with 11 bases lining up with TRBD1. The CDR3 loop spans 15 amino acids. With 0 bases clipped from V and 7 bases from J, the junction kept 8 bases outside the gene matches. The germline V gene encodes CDR1 GTSNPN and CDR2 SVGIG (reference sequence). The CDR3 DNA follows: TGTGCCTGGAGTGTGCTAGGACAGGGGGCCCGGGAGCAGTACTTC. Encoded protein: CAWSVLGQGAREQYF.

The V and J genes are TRBV7-3 and TRBJ2-2; D unresolved. CDR1 and CDR2 (germline): SGHTA, FQGTGA. V was trimmed by 1 base and J by 7 bases, leaving 19 bases between them. The CDR3 consists of 17 residues. This chain's CDR3 is CASSLNSASALGGELFF. Written as DNA, the CDR3 is TGTGCCAGCAGCTTAAATAGTGCTAGTGCATTGGGCGGGGAGCTGTTTTTT. The full variable domain, in which reference TRBV7-3 and TRBJ2-2 provide the parts outside the CDR3, is GAGVSQTPSNKVTEKGKYVELRCDPISGHTALYWYRQSLGQGPEFLIYFQGTGAADDSGLPNDRFFAVRPEGSVSTLKIQRTERGDSAVYLCASSLNSASALGGELFFGEGSRLTVL.

The sample holds many counts of this clone. The rearrangement joins TRBV29-1 to TRBJ2-7; tentative D call: TRBD1 (5 bases). Germline values: CDR1 SQVTM, CDR2 ANQGSEA. This CDR3 has 13 amino acids. V lost 4 bases, J lost 3 bases, and 13 bases lay in between. The CDR3 DNA reads TGCAGCGTTGCCGTTGGGGCGAACTACGAGCAGTACTTC. Amino acid sequence: CSVAVGANYEQYF.

This clone appeared a single time. This chain connects TRBV30 to TRBJ1-2, with TRBD1 as a possible D gene (6 bases). The CDR3 has 13 residues. V lost 2 bases and J lost 8, with 15 bases in between. Germline V gives CDR1 GTSNPN, CDR2 SVGIG (reference sequence). As DNA, the CDR3 is TGTGCCTGGAGTATGGGGGGCGCGAGCGGCTACACCTTC. Protein: CAWSMGGASGYTF.

The chain joins TRBV2 to TRBJ2-3; perhaps TRBD1 as D (5 bases). CDR3 size: 16 residues. V lost 1 base, J lost 0 bases, and 11 bases lay in between. CDR1 is SNHLY and CDR2 is FYNNEI in the germline V gene. CDR3 sequence reads: CASSEVGRASTDTQYF. CDR3 coding DNA: TGTGCCAGCAGTGAAGTGGGCAGGGCAAGCACAGATACGCAGTATTTT.

Turning to this clone: A far larger clone is only one base removed, so a read error is likely. This chain links TRBV11-1 with TRBJ2-7, with a possible D match to TRBD1 (6 bases). CDR1 is SGHAT, CDR2 FQDESV, per germline (reference sequence). This CDR3 contains 14 residues. CDR3 DNA: TGTGCCAGCAGCTACTCGGGGCAGGGGTACGAGAAGTACTTC. This codes for CASSYSGQGYEKYF.

This clone has just a few counts. In the same sample, other DNA sequences code for this CDR3. The gene calls are TRBV29-1 and TRBJ1-1; 7 bases fit TRBD1. This CDR3 contains 11 residues. CDR1 SQVTM and CDR2 ANQGSEA come from the germline V gene. Trimming at V came to 7 bases and at J to 5 bases, leaving 4 bases not matched to a gene. As DNA, the CDR3 is TGCAGCGCCGGCAGGGGGACTGAAGCTTTCTTT. Protein: CSAGRGTEAFF.

This sequence joins TRBV27 and TRBJ2-5; TRBD2 matches 9 bases. CDR3 length equals 15 residues. Germline CDR1 reads MNHEY; CDR2 reads SMNVEV (reference sequence). Trimming at V came to 2 bases and at J to 1 base, leaving 2 bases not matched to a gene. This CDR3 reads CASSLRGLAQETQYF. The DNA for the CDR3 is TGTGCCAGCAGTTTAAGGGGACTAGCCCAAGAGACCCAGTACTTC.

This chain uses TRBV30 with TRBJ2-2; the D gene is possibly TRBD2 (6 bases). This CDR3 has 18 amino acids. Trimming took off 0 bases at V and 1 base at J, with 18 bases between the two ends. CDR1 is GTSNPN, CDR2 SVGIG, per germline (reference sequence). The chain's CDR3 is CAWSVPLPDYLNTGELFF. The CDR3 DNA reads TGTGCCTGGAGTGTACCCCTCCCGGACTACCTGAACACCGGGGAGCTGTTTTTT.

The chain recombines TRBV28 with TRBJ1-2; unclear D gene. The CDR3 extends over 11 amino acids. The germline V and J ends were trimmed by 6 bases and 8 bases, with 10 bases remaining between them. The germline V gene encodes CDR1 MDHEN and CDR2 SYDVKM. The CDR3 bases are TGTGCCAGCAGAAAATATGGAGGCTACACCTTC. Translation: CASRKYGGYTF.

The J gene is TRBJ2-1, the V gene TRBV30; 7 nucleotides line up with TRBD2. V was clipped by 3 bases and J by 10 bases; unmatched bases: 3. The CDR3 totals 11 residues. Looked up from germline, CDR1 is GTSNPN and CDR2 is SVGIG (reference sequence). The CDR3 DNA is TGTGCCTGGAGCCGGGAGGCCGAGCAGTTCTTC. It codes for CAWSREAEQFF.

V usage is TRBV19 and J usage is TRBJ2-7; 8 bases align to TRBD1. V lost 3 bases, J lost 5 bases, and 6 bases stayed unmatched. The germline V gene has CDR1 LNHDA and CDR2 SQIVND (reference sequence). CDR3 size: 14 residues. This CDR3 is CASSMGDRFHEQYF. The CDR3 nucleotides read TGTGCCAGTAGTATGGGGGACAGGTTCCACGAGCAGTACTTC. The complete variable domain, with remaining parts taken from reference TRBV19 and TRBJ2-7, reads DGGITQSPKYLFRKEGQNVTLSCEQNLNHDAMYWYRQDPGQGLRLIYYSQIVNDFQKGDIAEGYSVSREKKESFPLTVTSAQKNPTAFYLCASSMGDRFHEQYFGPGTRLTVT.

With respect to this clone: A read error may produce the germline difference seen at one junction end. The chain couples TRBV7-8 to TRBJ1-1, with D uncertain. This CDR3 is built from 9 residues. The V gene's germline CDR1 is SGHVS and CDR2 FQNEAQ. The CDR3, as DNA: TGTGCCACGGGCACCCCCGGCGGCTTT. It codes for CATGTPGGF.

About this clone itself: A far larger clone is one base from this, pointing to a likely read error. This chain joins TRBV28 and TRBJ1-1, with no clear D. The V gene's germline CDR1 is MDHEN and CDR2 SYDVKM. The CDR3 sequence is 17 residues long. CDR3 coding DNA: TGTGCCAGCGGTTTACTTGCTAAACGGACCTCGAACACTGAAGCTTTCTTT. Translated, it gives CASGLLAKRTSNTEAFF.

Note on this clone: This is likely an artifact of a read error, given a far larger clone one base away. This sample also contains other DNA sequences that code for the same CDR3. V and J are TRBV6-5 and TRBJ1-5; D is possibly TRBD1 (5 bases). V was clipped by 5 bases and J by 6 bases, with 17 bases between them. CDR1 is MNHEY and CDR2 is SVGAGI in the germline V gene. This CDR3 spans 15 amino acids. CDR3 in DNA: TGTGCCAGCAGTCCGCAGTGGGGGGGGAGTCAGCCCCAGCATTTT. This gives the protein CASSPQWGGSQPQHF.

The table lists this clone with a few counts. DNA of the CDR3: TGTGCCAGCAGCACAGCCGGGACCCGCCGTAGCGAGCAGTACTTC. Its translation: CASSTAGTRRSEQYF. The chain links TRBV7-2 to TRBJ2-7; possibly TRBD1 or TRBD2 for D (5 bases each). V gave up 5 bases and J gave up 6 bases, with 20 bases separating them. CDR1 and CDR2 (germline): SGHTA, FQGNSA. The CDR3 is 15 residues long.

This clone was seen once. The chain uses TRBV25-1 and TRBJ2-7, with a tentative D call TRBD1 (5 bases). The CDR3 has 11 residues. Germline assignment: CDR1 MGHDK and CDR2 SYGVNS. V was shortened by 6 bases and J by 2 bases, with 5 bases between the two germline ends. This CDR3 is CASRTAYEQYF. For the CDR3, the DNA is TGTGCCAGCAGGACAGCCTACGAGCAGTACTTC.

This clone was recorded once. The CDR3 spells CASSFGGPPSGANVLTF. The CDR3 DNA reads TGCGCCAGCAGCTTCGGTGGCCCCCCCTCTGGGGCCAACGTCCTGACTTTC. The genes are TRBV5-1 and TRBJ2-6; D gene uncertain. Trimming stripped 2 bases from V and 0 bases from J, with 12 bases between. The germline gives CDR1 SGHRS, CDR2 YFSETQ. The CDR3 totals 17 residues.

The chain recombines TRBV9 with TRBJ2-5; the D gene is possibly TRBD1 (5 bases). The CDR3 is made up of 13 amino acids. Trimming shortened V by 4 bases and J by 1 base, and 8 bases separated the two germline ends. Germline loops: CDR1 SGDLS, CDR2 YYNGEE. The DNA for the CDR3 is TGTGCCAGCAGCAGACAGCTCCAAGAGACCCAGTACTTC. Amino acids: CASSRQLQETQYF.